A single sample gave rise to the 6 T cell receptor beta chains below, sequenced in a study of naive and memory T cell subsets. An oligonucleotide containing a UMI was ligated to the 3' end of TCR cDNA. Ligated cDNA underwent four rounds of PCR with nested alpha and beta constant region primers and SP2. TCRdb redid the calling of the 5' RACE reads with MiXCR, one entry per CDR3 protein. The sample lists about 62,000 distinct CDR3 sequences, approximately 8% seen once, with 15% to 20% in the top ten. These receptors were taken from a female donor in good health.

This clonotype was counted a few times. The V call is TRBV15, the J call TRBJ2-1; 7 bases match TRBD2. The CDR3 covers 17 residues. The germline gives CDR1 LNHNV, CDR2 YYDKDF (reference sequence). Unmatched junction bases numbered 15, after V lost 2 bases and J lost 8 bases. CDR3 nucleotides: TGTGCCACCAGCAGAAGCTCGACTAGCATGCCGCCCCATGAGCAGTTCTTC. Translating gives CATSRSSTSMPPHEQFF.

The chain combines TRBV20-1 with TRBJ1-2; TRBD1 aligns across 7 bases. CDR1 and CDR2 from the germline V gene are DFQATT and SNEGSKA (reference sequence). The CDR3 totals 12 residues. V shed 0 bases, J shed 8 bases, and the junction held 3 bases outside the gene matches. CDR3 sequence reads: CSAREGQRGYTF. CDR3 sequence (DNA): TGCAGTGCTAGAGAGGGACAGCGAGGCTACACCTTC.

This clonotype was seen repeatedly, ten times or more. CDR3 nucleotides: TGCAGCGTTGGAGGATCGGGACAGGGGGGCTATGGCTACACCTTC. As protein: CSVGGSGQGGYGYTF. This chain joins TRBV29-1 and TRBJ1-2; 11 bases are a match to TRBD1. There are 15 residues in the CDR3. The germline CDR1 and CDR2 sequences are SQVTM and ANQGSEA. Trimming at V came to 4 bases and at J to 4 bases, leaving 8 bases not matched to a gene. Full variable domain (missing parts from reference TRBV29-1 and TRBJ1-2): SAVISQKPSRDICQRGTSLTIQCQVDSQVTMMFWYRQQPGQSLTLIATANQGSEATYESGFVIDKFPISRPNLTFSTLTVSNMSPEDSSIYLCSVGGSGQGGYGYTFGSGTRLTVV.

This clonotype was counted many times. The chain recombines TRBV11-2 with TRBJ1-1, with 8 bases that match TRBD1. Trimming at V came to 3 bases and at J to 5 bases, leaving 5 bases not matched to a gene. This CDR3 comprises 14 residues. Germline lookup yields CDR1 SGHAT and CDR2 FQNNGV. CDR3 DNA: TGTGCCAGCAGCTTCTCGACAGGGGCAACTGAAGCTTTCTTT. Translating gives CASSFSTGATEAFF.

The rearrangement joins TRBV6-5 to TRBJ2-5; D remains ambiguous. V was clipped by 0 bases and J by 5 bases, with 7 bases between them. CDR1 and CDR2 from the germline V gene are MNHEY and SVGAGI. This CDR3 region has 13 residues. This CDR3 is CASSYSIFETQYF. For the CDR3, the DNA is TGTGCCAGCAGTTACTCGATTTTTGAGACCCAGTACTTC.

In its sample, this clonotype was seen a few times. The rearrangement uses TRBV19 and TRBJ1-5, with TRBD1 as a possible D gene (5 bases). V lost 0 bases, J lost 1 base, and 7 bases lay in between. This CDR3 is built from 15 residues. CDR1 is LNHDA and CDR2 is SQIVND in the germline V gene (reference sequence). The DNA of the CDR3 is TGTGCCAGTAGTATAGACAGGGAGAGCAATCAGCCCCAGCATTTT. This translates into CASSIDRESNQPQHF. Looking up the rest from reference TRBV19 and TRBJ1-5 gives the full variable domain: DGGITQSPKYLFRKEGQNVTLSCEQNLNHDAMYWYRQDPGQGLRLIYYSQIVNDFQKGDIAEGYSVSREKKESFPLTVTSAQKNPTAFYLCASSIDRESNQPQHFGDGTRLSIL.